The 2 T cell receptor beta chains reported below all come from one sample, sequenced in a study of blood T cell repertoires in COVID-19. The method was immunoSEQ multiplex PCR; TCRdb's version includes in-frame clones alone and lacks a portion of them. This table holds under 200,000 clones, more than 75% found once. Input material: PBMCs or T cells enriched from blood (not recorded which). Receptors originate from a woman between 45 and 65 years old who had recovered from COVID-19.

The table lists this clone with a few counts. The chain joins TRBV19 to TRBJ2-1; D remains ambiguous. Germline assignment: CDR1 LNHDA and CDR2 SQIVND (reference sequence). Trimming removed 3 bases at V and 0 bases at J, with 15 bases between. The CDR3 spans 17 residues. The CDR3 DNA sequence: TGTGCCAGTAGTATCCCCCTGGCGGTAGGCTCCTACAATGAGCAGTTCTTC. This sequence encodes CASSIPLAVGSYNEQFF. The full variable domain, rest sourced from reference TRBV19 and TRBJ2-1, is DGGITQSPKYLFRKEGQNVTLSCEQNLNHDAMYWYRQDPGQGLRLIYYSQIVNDFQKGDIAEGYSVSREKKESFPLTVTSAQKNPTAFYLCASSIPLAVGSYNEQFFGPGTRLTVL.

CDR3: CASSPGQFGGYGYTF. The CDR3 DNA sequence: TGCGCCAGCAGCCCAGGACAGTTCGGAGGCTATGGCTACACCTTC. This sequence joins TRBV4-3 and TRBJ1-2; tentative D call: TRBD1 (6 bases). The V and J ends lost 4 bases and 4 bases respectively, with 16 bases between them. CDR1 and CDR2 from the germline V gene are LGHNA and YSLEER. The CDR3 is 15 amino acids.